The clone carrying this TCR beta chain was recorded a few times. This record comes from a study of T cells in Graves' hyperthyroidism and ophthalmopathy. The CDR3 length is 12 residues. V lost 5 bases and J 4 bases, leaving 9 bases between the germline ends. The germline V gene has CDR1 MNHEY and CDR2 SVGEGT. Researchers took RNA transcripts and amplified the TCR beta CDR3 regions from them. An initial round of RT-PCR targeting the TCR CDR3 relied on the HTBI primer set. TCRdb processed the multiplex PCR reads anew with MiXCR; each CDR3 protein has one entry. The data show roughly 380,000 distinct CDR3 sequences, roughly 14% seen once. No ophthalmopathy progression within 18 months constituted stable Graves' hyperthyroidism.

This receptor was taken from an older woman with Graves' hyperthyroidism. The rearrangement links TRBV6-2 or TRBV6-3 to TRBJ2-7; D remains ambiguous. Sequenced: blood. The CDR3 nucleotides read TGTGCCAGCAGTCTCCAGATGTACGAGCAGTACTTC. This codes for CASSLQMYEQYF.